This T cell receptor (beta chain) was documented in a study of T cells in Graves' hyperthyroidism and ophthalmopathy. There are many counts of this clonotype. Regions amplified from RNA transcripts were the TCR beta CDR3 regions. The HTBI primer set served for first-round RT-PCR of the TCR CDR3. In TCRdb, the multiplex PCR reads were re-called with MiXCR into one record per CDR3 protein. The data show 530,000 or so distinct CDR3 sequences, with about 45% seen just once and 7.5% to 8.5% held by the top ten. Germline V gives CDR1 SGHTS, CDR2 YDEGEE. The CDR3 is made up of 14 amino acids. V trimming: 0 bases; J trimming: 4 bases; junction bases outside the gene matches: 3.

Sequenced sample: peripheral blood or thyroid tissue (not recorded which). The clonotype was recovered from a woman younger than 35 with Graves' hyperthyroidism. The J gene is TRBJ1-1, the V gene TRBV5-8; 7 bases map to TRBD1. For the CDR3, the DNA is TGTGCCAGCAGCTTGGCAGGGGGGTCCACTGAAGCTTTCTTT. This gives the protein CASSLAGGSTEAFF. Based on the CDR3 plus reference TRBV5-8 and TRBJ1-1, the full variable domain is EAGVTQSPTHLIKTRGQQATLRCSPISGHTSVYWYQQALGLGLQFLLWYDEGEERNRGNFPPRFSGRQFPNYSSELNVNALELEDSALYLCASSLAGGSTEAFFGQGTRLTVV.